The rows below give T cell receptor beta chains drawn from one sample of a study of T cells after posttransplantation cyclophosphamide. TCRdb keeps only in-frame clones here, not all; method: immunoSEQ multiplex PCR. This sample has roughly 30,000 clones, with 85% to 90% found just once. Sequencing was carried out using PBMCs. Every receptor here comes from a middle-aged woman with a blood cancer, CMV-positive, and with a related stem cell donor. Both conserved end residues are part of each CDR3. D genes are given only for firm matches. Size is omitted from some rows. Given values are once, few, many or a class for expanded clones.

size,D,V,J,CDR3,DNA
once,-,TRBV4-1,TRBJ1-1,CASSQEGENTEAFF,TGCGCCAGCAGCCAAGAAGGGGAGAACACTGAAGCTTTCTTT
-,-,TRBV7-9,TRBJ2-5,CASSLSGETQYF,TGTGCCAGCAGCTTATCAGGGGAGACCCAGTACTTC
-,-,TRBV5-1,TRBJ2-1,CASSAGQSRRNEQFF,TGCGCCAGCAGCGCCGGACAGTCTAGGCGCAATGAGCAGTTCTTC
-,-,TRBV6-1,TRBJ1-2,CASSEPPPGVNYGYTF,TGTGCCAGCAGTGAACCCCCCCCCGGAGTTAACTATGGCTACACCTTC
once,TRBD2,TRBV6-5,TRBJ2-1,CASIILAGEDEQFF,TGTGCCAGCATCATACTAGCGGGGGAGGATGAGCAGTTCTTC
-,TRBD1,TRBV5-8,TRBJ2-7,CASSLLDRASYEQYF,TGTGCCAGCAGCTTATTGGACAGGGCTTCCTACGAGCAGTACTTC
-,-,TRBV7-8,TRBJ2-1,CASSLEAGSTNEQFF,TGTGCCAGCAGCTTAGAGGCGGGCTCTACAAATGAGCAGTTCTTC
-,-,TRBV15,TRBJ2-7,CATSRDIGQSLSYEQYF,TGTGCCACCAGCAGAGATATAGGACAGAGCCTCTCCTACGAGCAGTACTTC
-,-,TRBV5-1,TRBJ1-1,CASSLEGGTEAFF,TGCGCCAGCAGCTTGGAAGGGGGCACTGAAGCTTTCTTT
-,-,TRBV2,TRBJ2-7,CASGVQSPYEQYF,TGTGCCAGCGGAGTCCAGTCCCCCTACGAGCAGTACTTC
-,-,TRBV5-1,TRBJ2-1,CASSSSGYNEQFF,TGCGCCAGCAGCTCAAGCGGGTACAATGAGCAGTTCTTC
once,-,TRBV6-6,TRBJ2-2,CASSYQAPPNTGELFF,TGTGCCAGCAGTTACCAGGCCCCGCCGAACACCGGGGAGCTGTTTTTT
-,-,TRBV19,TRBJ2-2,CASSIIRNTGELFF,TGTGCCAGTAGTATTATCCGGAACACCGGGGAGCTGTTTTTT
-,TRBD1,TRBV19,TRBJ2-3,CASSARTGGADTQYF,TGTGCCAGTAGTGCCCGGACAGGGGGAGCAGATACGCAGTATTTT
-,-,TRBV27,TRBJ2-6,CASSLLSGANVLTF,TGTGCCAGCAGTTTACTCTCTGGGGCCAACGTCCTGACTTTC
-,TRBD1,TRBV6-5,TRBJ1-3,CASSWTGQKGTIYF,TGTGCCAGCAGCTGGACAGGGCAAAAAGGCACCATATATTTT
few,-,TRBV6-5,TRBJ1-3,CASSSPPNTIYF,TGTGCCAGCAGTTCTCCCCCCAACACCATATATTTT
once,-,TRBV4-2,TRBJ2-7,CASSQGNGVKQYF,TGTGCCAGCAGCCAAGGAAACGGAGTCAAGCAGTACTTC
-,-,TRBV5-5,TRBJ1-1,CASSSEIQGRVNTEAFF,TGTGCCAGCAGCTCGGAAATTCAGGGTAGGGTGAACACTGAAGCTTTCTTT
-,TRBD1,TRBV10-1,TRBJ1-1,CASKQGAGTEAFF,TGCGCCAGCAAACAGGGGGCAGGGACTGAAGCTTTCTTT
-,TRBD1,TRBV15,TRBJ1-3,CATRTDRGSSGNTIYF,TGTGCCACCAGAACGGACAGGGGAAGCTCTGGAAACACCATATATTTT
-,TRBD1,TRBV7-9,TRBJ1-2,CASSSPEDREIYGYTF,TGTGCCAGCAGCTCCCCAGAGGACAGGGAAATCTATGGCTACACCTTC
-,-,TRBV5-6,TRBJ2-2,CASSPIVGTGELFF,TGTGCCAGCAGCCCAATTGTCGGCACCGGGGAGCTGTTTTTT
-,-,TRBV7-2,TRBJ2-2,CASSSQARINTGELFF,TGTGCCAGCAGCTCCCAAGCCAGGATAAACACCGGGGAGCTGTTTTTT
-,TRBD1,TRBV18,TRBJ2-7,CASSGEGQGASQYF,TGTGCCAGCTCCGGGGAAGGACAGGGGGCAAGTCAGTACTTC
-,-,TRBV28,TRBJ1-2,CAVPSDRANYGYTF,TGTGCCGTCCCGTCGGACAGAGCTAACTATGGCTACACCTTC
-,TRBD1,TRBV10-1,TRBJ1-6,CASSAGTGEHNSPLHF,TGCGCCAGCAGCGCAGGGACAGGAGAGCACAATTCACCCCTCCACTTT
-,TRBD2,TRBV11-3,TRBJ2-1,CASSSTSGGGHEQFF,TGTGCCAGCAGCTCTACTAGCGGGGGGGGACATGAGCAGTTCTTC
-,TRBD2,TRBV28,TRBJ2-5,CASSRRGGGETQYF,TGTGCCAGCAGCCGTCGGGGGGGAGGAGAGACCCAGTACTTC
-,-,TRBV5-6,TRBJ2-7,CASSLVYRVGEQYF,TGTGCCAGCAGCTTGGTATACAGGGTAGGGGAGCAGTACTTC
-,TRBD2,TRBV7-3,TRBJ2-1,CASSPGASGGASNEQFF,TGTGCCAGCAGCCCCGGAGCTAGCGGGGGGGCCTCTAATGAGCAGTTCTTC
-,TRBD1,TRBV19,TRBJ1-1,CASSTGGFAEAFF,TGTGCCAGTAGCACAGGGGGGTTTGCTGAAGCTTTCTTT
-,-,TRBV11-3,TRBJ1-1,CASSLGLATEAFF,TGTGCCAGCAGCTTAGGGTTGGCCACTGAAGCTTTCTTT
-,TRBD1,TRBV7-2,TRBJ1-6,CASSLGTGRNSPLHF,TGTGCCAGCAGCTTAGGGACAGGGAGAAATTCACCCCTCCACTTT
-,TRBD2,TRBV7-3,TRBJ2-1,CASSHTTPRGGEQFF,TGTGCCAGCAGCCATACTACACCCCGCGGGGGTGAGCAGTTCTTC
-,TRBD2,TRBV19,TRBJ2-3,CASSIELSALHRGGAKDTQYF,TGTGCCAGTAGTATAGAATTGTCGGCTCTCCACCGCGGGGGGGCGAAAGATACGCAGTATTTT
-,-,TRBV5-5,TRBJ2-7,CASTPGLTGIPYEQYF,TGTGCCAGCACCCCGGGGTTAACAGGGATTCCCTACGAGCAGTACTTC
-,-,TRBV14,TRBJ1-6,CASSPQTGWNSPLHF,TGTGCCAGCAGCCCTCAAACAGGGTGGAATTCACCCCTCCACTTT
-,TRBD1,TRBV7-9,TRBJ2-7,CASSGQGSSYEQYF,TGTGCCAGCAGCGGACAGGGGTCCTCCTACGAGCAGTACTTC
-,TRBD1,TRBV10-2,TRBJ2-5,CASSEGRGRETQYF,TGCGCCAGCAGTGAGGGCAGGGGGCGAGAGACCCAGTACTTC
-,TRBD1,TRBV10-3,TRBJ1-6,CAISESQGAYSPLHF,TGTGCCATCAGTGAGTCGCAGGGGGCCTACTCGCCCCTCCACTTT
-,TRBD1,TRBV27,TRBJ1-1,CASSTNRGGNTEAFF,TGTGCCAGCAGTACCAACAGGGGTGGGAACACTGAAGCTTTCTTT
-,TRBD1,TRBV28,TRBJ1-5,CASSLYYRGQDQPQHF,TGTGCCAGCAGTTTATATTACAGGGGGCAGGATCAGCCCCAGCATTTT
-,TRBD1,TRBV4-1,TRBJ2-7,CASSPGAQGVYEQYF,TGCGCCAGCAGCCCTGGGGCACAGGGGGTCTACGAGCAGTACTTC
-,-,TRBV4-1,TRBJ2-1,CASSQAHDEQFF,TGCGCCAGCAGCCAGGCCCATGATGAGCAGTTCTTC
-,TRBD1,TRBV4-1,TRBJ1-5,CASSQPSDRDQPQHF,TGCGCCAGCAGCCAACCCAGCGACAGGGACCAGCCCCAGCATTTT
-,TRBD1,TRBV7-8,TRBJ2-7,CASSFPTGFEQYF,TGTGCCAGCAGCTTCCCGACAGGGTTCGAGCAGTACTTC
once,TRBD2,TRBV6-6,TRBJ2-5,CASSYSSGGAKETQYF,TGTGCCAGCAGTTACTCTAGCGGGGGGGCCAAAGAGACCCAGTACTTC